This T cell receptor beta chain is drawn from a study of blood T cell repertoires in COVID-19. Looking at the study overall: Italy, Spain and the United States were the sources of the convalescent and acute COVID-19 samples. From T cells, B-cell-depleted T cells, or PBMCs came the material, which was cDNA or gDNA.

Germline V gives CDR1 SGHDN, CDR2 FVKESK. There are 13 residues in the CDR3. The V gene lost 3 bases and the J gene lost 8 bases, with 13 bases spanning the gap. Original processing methods: It was from reference gene primer amplification that nucleated cell counts were estimated. Profiling relied on immunoSEQ multiplex PCR, and the TCRdb table lists in-frame clones only, not all of them. The V and J calls and clone size are taken from that table; D and trimming were inferred from the DNA. The sample includes fewer than 250,000 clones, 70% to 90% of them seen just once. J is TRBJ1-2 and V is TRBV14; D gene ambiguous. Sequenced: peripheral blood. The TCR originated in a man aged 35 to 55 with acute or convalescent COVID-19. CDR3 amino acids: CASSQILGRGYTF. The CDR3 DNA sequence: TGTGCCAGCAGCCAGATATTGGGGAGAGGCTACACCTTC.